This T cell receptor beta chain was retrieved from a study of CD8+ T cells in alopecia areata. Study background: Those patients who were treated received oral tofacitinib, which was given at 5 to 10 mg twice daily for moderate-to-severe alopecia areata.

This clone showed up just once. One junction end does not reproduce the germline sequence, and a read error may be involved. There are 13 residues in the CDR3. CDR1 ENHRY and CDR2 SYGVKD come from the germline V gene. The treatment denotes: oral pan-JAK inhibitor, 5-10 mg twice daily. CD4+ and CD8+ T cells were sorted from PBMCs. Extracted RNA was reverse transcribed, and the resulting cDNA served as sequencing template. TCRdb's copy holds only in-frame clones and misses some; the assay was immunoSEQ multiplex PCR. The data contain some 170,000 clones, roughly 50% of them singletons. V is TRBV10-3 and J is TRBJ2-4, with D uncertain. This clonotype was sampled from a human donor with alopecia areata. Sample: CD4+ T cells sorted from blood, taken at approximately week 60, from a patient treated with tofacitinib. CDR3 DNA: TGTGCCAGCAGTTCCAGATTTTTGAACATTCAGTACTTC. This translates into CASSSRFLNIQYF.